Below, 13 T cell receptor beta chains from the same sample are listed, as sequenced in a study of blood T cell repertoires in COVID-19 (TCRdb year 2020). The library was prepared using the immunoSEQ multiplex PCR assay. TCRdb retrieved this table from immuneACCESS and kept in-frame rearrangements only. Not all clones are present; in checked studies, unresolved V genes account for under half, and no reason is known for the remainder. The sample data list 150,000 or so clones, and approximately 85% of these were observed just once. The ten biggest clones cover about 0.63% of the sample. Sequencing was performed on peripheral blood. The source of these receptors is a man in his fifties or sixties with COVID-19, enrolled during active disease.

The rearrangement links TRBV16 to TRBJ1-2, with 7 bases aligning to TRBD1. Germline V gene lookup returns CDR1 KGHSY and CDR2 FQNENV. V shed 3 bases and J 8 bases; nucleotides not matched to a gene: 6. The CDR3 spans 13 residues. The CDR3 DNA follows: TGTGCCAGCAGCCACGTGACAGGGCAAGGCTACACCTTC. Translation: CASSHVTGQGYTF.

The rearrangement joins TRBV28 to TRBJ2-7, with 9 bases identical to TRBD1. In germline, CDR1 is MDHEN, CDR2 SYDVKM. The V and J ends lost 4 bases and 3 bases, in that order; junction bases with no gene match: 7. The CDR3 has 15 residues. CDR3 sequence: CASSSRQGVIYEQYF. Here the CDR3 DNA reads TGTGCCAGCAGTTCCCGACAGGGGGTTATCTACGAGCAGTACTTC.

V gene TRBV3-1 (or the pseudogene TRBV3-2) combines with J gene TRBJ1-1; D not certain. The CDR3 is 14 residues long. Trimming took off 0 bases at V and 2 bases at J, with 7 bases between the two ends. Germline V gives CDR1 LGHDT, CDR2 YNNKEL (reference sequence). This chain's CDR3 is CASSQDMRNTEAFF. Written as DNA, the CDR3 is TGTGCCAGCAGCCAAGATATGCGTAACACTGAAGCTTTCTTT.

V gene TRBV6-5 combines with J gene TRBJ1-2; D ambiguous. Deletions cut 0 bases from V and 1 base from J, with 12 bases between. Germline CDR1 MNHEY, CDR2 SVGAGI. The CDR3 is made up of 16 amino acids. CDR3 amino acids: CASSYSGWANNYGYTF. The CDR3, as DNA: TGTGCCAGCAGTTACTCGGGTTGGGCCAATAACTATGGCTACACCTTC.

The rearrangement links TRBV7-9 to TRBJ2-1, with unresolved D. Germline lookup yields CDR1 SEHNR and CDR2 FQNEAQ (reference sequence). The CDR3 runs to 11 residues. Trimming shortened V by 2 bases and J by 8 bases, and 4 bases separated the two germline ends. The CDR3 nucleotides read TGTGCCAGCAGCTTATTCGATGAGCAGTTCTTC. Residues: CASSLFDEQFF.

The chain recombines TRBV24-1 with TRBJ2-3; 8 positions agree with TRBD1. Germline CDR1 KGHDR, CDR2 SFDVKD. The length of the CDR3 is 15 residues. Unmatched junction bases numbered 10, after V lost 3 bases and J lost 9 bases. CDR3 region: CATSDHGQGIGTQYF. The CDR3 bases are TGTGCCACCAGTGATCACGGACAGGGAATAGGGACGCAGTATTTT.

The J gene is TRBJ2-1, the V gene TRBV4-2; 8 positions match TRBD2. The CDR3 has 14 residues. The germline V gene encodes CDR1 LGHNA and CDR2 YNFKEQ. The J segment lost 8 bases and the V segment lost 1 base, leaving 4 bases of the junction unmatched. CDR3 nucleotide sequence: TGTGCCAGCAGCCAAGCGGGGGGGGGCTATGAGCAGTTCTTC. Translating it yields CASSQAGGGYEQFF.

The CDR3 region has the DNA TGTGCCAGCAGTACCGGGACAGTCTATGGCTACACCTTC. Translated, it gives CASSTGTVYGYTF. J is TRBJ1-2 and V is TRBV6-2 or TRBV6-3; 7 nucleotides align to TRBD1. The CDR3 runs to 13 residues. Per the germline V gene, CDR1 is MNHEY and CDR2 is SVGEGT. V was clipped by 5 bases and J by 4 bases; unmatched bases: 4.

The chain is built from TRBV19 and TRBJ2-6, with a tentative D call TRBD1 (6 bases). The germline V gene has CDR1 LNHDA and CDR2 SQIVND (reference sequence). The CDR3 runs 18 residues. V lost 6 bases, J lost 3 bases, and 21 bases lay in between. The CDR3 is CASRHMRGGRGGANVLTF. In DNA form, the CDR3 reads TGTGCCAGTAGGCACATGCGAGGGGGTAGAGGTGGGGCCAACGTCCTGACTTTC.

The V and J genes are TRBV28 and TRBJ1-1; TRBD1 agrees at 8 bases. The V segment lost 2 bases and the J segment 0 bases; nucleotides outside the gene matches: 2. In germline, CDR1 is MDHEN, CDR2 SYDVKM. This CDR3 is built from 15 residues. The CDR3, as DNA: TGTGCCAGCAGTTTAACAGGGGGAGTGAACACTGAAGCTTTCTTT. The encoded protein is CASSLTGGVNTEAFF.

The chain employs TRBV24-1 and TRBJ2-3, with 8 bases matching TRBD1. The CDR3 length is 16 residues. From germline, CDR1 is KGHDR and CDR2 SFDVKD. Germline trimming cut 9 bases from V and 5 bases from J; bases unmatched to any gene: 15. The CDR3 loop reads CATGALGTGGLDTQYF. The CDR3 DNA is TGTGCCACCGGCGCCCTGGGAACAGGGGGATTAGATACGCAGTATTTT.

The gene calls are TRBV25-1 and TRBJ1-2, with 11 nucleotides matching TRBD1. J gave up 5 bases and V 6 bases, and 8 bases lay outside the gene matches. The CDR3 totals 15 residues. In germline, CDR1 is MGHDK, CDR2 SYGVNS. The CDR3: CASSRGQGEEYGYTF. CDR3 sequence (DNA): TGTGCCAGCAGCCGGGGACAGGGGGAAGAGTATGGCTACACCTTC.

The V and J genes are TRBV19 and TRBJ2-2, with 11 bases that match TRBD2. The CDR3 is 17 residues long. The trim removed 6 bases at V and 4 bases at J, leaving 10 bases unmatched. Germline values: CDR1 LNHDA, CDR2 SQIVND (reference sequence). The CDR3: CASSSQILAGVTGELFF. As DNA, the CDR3 is TGTGCCAGTAGCTCCCAAATACTAGCGGGAGTCACCGGGGAGCTGTTTTTT.